These 30 T cell receptor beta chains were all obtained from the same sample, sequenced in a study of CD8 T cells in Susac syndrome. The authors reverse transcribed roughly 0.5 to 1 ug RNA with random hexamers. TCRdb recomputed calls from the immunoSEQ multiplex PCR reads with MiXCR, one row per CDR3 protein. In the table there are approximately 230,000 distinct CDR3 sequences, 93% of which are singletons. The specimen sequenced was CD4+ T cells from PBMCs. These receptors were taken from a human donor with multiple sclerosis.

V gene TRBV20-1 combines with J gene TRBJ1-2, with TRBD1 matching 7 bases. Germline lookup yields CDR1 DFQATT and CDR2 SNEGSKA (reference sequence). CDR3 size: 11 residues. J lost 7 bases, V lost 6 bases, and 5 bases had no gene match. As DNA, the CDR3 is TGCAGTGCGGGGACAGTCTCTGGCTACACCTTC. It translates to CSAGTVSGYTF.

V is TRBV28 and J is TRBJ1-2; unclear D gene. Trimming removed 5 bases at V and 6 bases at J, with 10 bases between. The length of the CDR3 is 12 residues. Per the germline V gene, CDR1 is MDHEN and CDR2 is SYDVKM. The CDR3 DNA sequence: TGTGCCAGCAGTGTCGGGGTAGATGGCTACACCTTC. Translated: CASSVGVDGYTF.

The CDR3 DNA reads as TGTGCCTGGGGACGGACGGCAACTAATGAAAAACTGTTTTTT. Translation: CAWGRTATNEKLFF. The chain employs TRBV30 and TRBJ1-4; D is ambiguous. CDR3 length: 14 residues. Trimming removed 5 bases from V and 0 bases from J, with 10 bases in between. Germline V gene lookup returns CDR1 GTSNPN and CDR2 SVGIG (reference sequence).

The chain joins TRBV25-1 to TRBJ1-1; TRBD1 is a possible D gene (5 bases). The CDR3 length is 14 residues. V lost 4 bases and J 5 bases, leaving 14 bases between the germline ends. Germline V gene lookup returns CDR1 MGHDK and CDR2 SYGVNS. CDR3 nucleotides: TGTGCCAGCAGTGCAACTCAGGGAGGTACTGAAGCTTTCTTT. Amino acid sequence: CASSATQGGTEAFF.

The chain carries TRBV13 and TRBJ1-2; D may be TRBD1 (6 bases). V lost 1 base and J 6 bases, leaving 12 bases between the germline ends. The CDR3 runs 14 residues. The germline V gene encodes CDR1 PRHDT and CDR2 FYEKMQ (reference sequence). CDR3 nucleotide sequence: TGTGCCAGCAGCTTAGTACAGGGTGGGGATGGCTACACCTTC. It yields the protein CASSLVQGGDGYTF.

In this sample, this clonotype turned up once. V and J are TRBV20-1 and TRBJ2-1; tentative D call: TRBD2 (5 bases). Germline V lookup: CDR1 DFQATT, CDR2 SNEGSKA (reference sequence). The CDR3 contains 16 residues. V was shortened by 3 bases and J by 9 bases, with 24 bases between the two germline ends. CDR3 loop: CSASLALRTPSGEQFF. The CDR3 DNA follows: TGCAGTGCTAGCCTTGCCCTCCGGACTCCATCCGGTGAGCAGTTCTTC.

This clonotype was recorded a few times. The chain carries TRBV12-3 or TRBV12-4 and TRBJ2-7; unclear D gene. The germline V and J ends were trimmed by 3 bases and 0 bases, with 9 bases remaining between them. The CDR3 loop spans 14 amino acids. The DNA for the CDR3 is TGTGCCAGCAGTTTCGGCAGTCTCTCCTACGAGCAGTACTTC. Amino acids: CASSFGSLSYEQYF.

V gene TRBV20-1 combines with J gene TRBJ1-5, with D unclear. Deletions cut 3 bases from V and 5 bases from J, with 20 bases between. Germline CDR1 is DFQATT and CDR2 is SNEGSKA (reference sequence). This CDR3 contains 16 residues. CDR3 DNA: TGCAGTGCTAGCCCCCCCGGGAGGGATGGTGATCAGCCCCAGCATTTT. Its protein is CSASPPGRDGDQPQHF.

CDR3 amino acids: CASSLVAGDEQYV. The CDR3 DNA reads TGTGCCAGCAGCTTAGTTGCGGGGGACGAGCAGTACGTC. The chain is built from TRBV7-2 and TRBJ2-7, with 7 bases identical to TRBD2. Germline CDR1 and CDR2: SGHTA and FQGNSA. The length of the CDR3 is 13 residues. Germline trimming cut 1 base from V and 5 bases from J; bases unmatched to any gene: 2.

This chain connects TRBV30 to TRBJ1-3; D is uncertain. The CDR3 is made up of 14 amino acids. Germline CDR1 reads GTSNPN; CDR2 reads SVGIG (reference sequence). The ends were cut back, 0 bases at V and 2 bases at J, with 8 bases in the middle. CDR3 nucleotide sequence: TGTGCCTGGAGTGTTTGGATCACTGGAAACACCATATATTTT. Protein: CAWSVWITGNTIYF. The full variable domain, its missing parts supplied by reference TRBV30 and TRBJ1-3, is SQTIHQWPATLVQPVGSPLSLECTVEGTSNPNLYWYRQAAGRGLQLLFYSVGIGQISSEVPQNLSASRPQDRQFILSSKKLLLSDSGFYLCAWSVWITGNTIYFGEGSWLTVV.

This sequence joins TRBV7-6 and TRBJ2-3; the D gene is possibly TRBD1 (6 bases). The CDR3 runs 16 residues. The ends were cut back, 5 bases at V and 2 bases at J, with 17 bases in the middle. Germline V gene lookup returns CDR1 SGHVS and CDR2 FNYEAQ. DNA for the CDR3: TGTGCCAGCAGCCTCCTGACAGGCGCCTCCACAGATACGCAGTATTTT. This translates into CASSLLTGASTDTQYF.

The chain joins TRBV5-1 to TRBJ2-3; the match to TRBD2 covers 14 bases. Germline lookup yields CDR1 SGHRS and CDR2 YFSETQ. CDR3 size: 17 residues. V shed 4 bases, J shed 3 bases, and the junction held 7 bases outside the gene matches. The CDR3, as DNA: TGCGCCAGCAGCCGTGGACTAGCGGGGGGAACTACAGATACGCAGTATTTT. Translated: CASSRGLAGGTTDTQYF.

The chain has TRBV7-8 and TRBJ2-7; D remains ambiguous. From germline, CDR1 is SGHVS and CDR2 FQNEAQ. The CDR3 has 13 residues. Deletions cut 8 bases from V and 2 bases from J, with 13 bases between. CDR3 coding DNA: TGTGCCAGCTCCGAGACAAATACCTACGAGCAGTACGTC. Its translation: CASSETNTYEQYV.

The chain joins TRBV28 to TRBJ2-5, with D tentatively TRBD1 (6 bases). V was pared by 6 bases and J by 4 bases, with 15 bases between. The CDR3 is made up of 14 amino acids. Germline V gives CDR1 MDHEN, CDR2 SYDVKM. The CDR3 reads CASSKSGGLETQYF. CDR3 in DNA: TGTGCCAGCAGCAAATCTGGGGGCCTAGAGACCCAGTACTTC.

V usage is TRBV29-1 and J usage is TRBJ1-5; no definite D call. CDR1 SQVTM and CDR2 ANQGSEA come from the germline V gene. The CDR3 has 11 amino acids. Trimming took off 7 bases at V and 0 bases at J, with 4 bases between the two ends. The DNA of the CDR3 is TGCAGCGGGGATAGCAATCAGCCCCAGCATTTT. Protein sequence: CSGDSNQPQHF.

The chain carries TRBV20-1 and TRBJ2-6, with 12 bases matching TRBD1. Germline CDR1 is DFQATT and CDR2 is SNEGSKA (reference sequence). The V and J ends lost 6 bases and 3 bases, in that order; junction bases with no gene match: 9. This CDR3 has 17 amino acids. The CDR3 spells CSARHGTGGFGANVLTF. The DNA for the CDR3 is TGCAGTGCCCGACACGGGACAGGGGGCTTTGGGGCCAACGTCCTGACTTTC.

This chain joins TRBV20-1 and TRBJ2-4, with a tentative D call TRBD1 (6 bases). V was pared by 3 bases and J by 0 bases, with 12 bases between. This CDR3 region has 15 residues. Per the germline V gene, CDR1 is DFQATT and CDR2 is SNEGSKA (reference sequence). CDR3 sequence (DNA): TGCAGTGCTAGGGACACAGGGAAAGCCAAAAACATTCAGTACTTC. It codes for CSARDTGKAKNIQYF.

The V and J genes are TRBV5-6 and TRBJ1-1; tentative D call: TRBD1 (5 bases). In germline, CDR1 is SGHDT, CDR2 YYEEEE. V dropped 4 bases and J dropped 5 bases, with 18 bases sitting between them. The CDR3 totals 15 residues. The CDR3 here is CASSLIGTEGTEAFF. CDR3 in DNA: TGTGCCAGCAGCCTTATAGGGACGGAGGGGACTGAAGCTTTCTTT.

The rearrangement links TRBV5-4 to TRBJ1-1; D gene uncertain. This CDR3 comprises 16 residues. The ends were cut back, 4 bases at V and 0 bases at J, with 16 bases in the middle. Germline V lookup: CDR1 SGHNT, CDR2 YYREEE (reference sequence). CDR3 sequence reads: CASSPGGNYMNTEAFF. For the CDR3, the DNA is TGTGCCAGCAGCCCAGGAGGGAATTACATGAACACTGAAGCTTTCTTT.

The J gene is TRBJ1-2, the V gene TRBV3-1; D not resolved. From germline, CDR1 is LGHDT and CDR2 YNNKEL (reference sequence). Trimming cost V 1 base and J 7 bases, with 13 bases left between them. The CDR3 contains 14 residues. DNA for the CDR3: TGTGCCAGCAGCCAAGTCGCAGCGCGGGGTGGCTACACCTTC. This sequence encodes CASSQVAARGGYTF.

In this sample, this clonotype turned up once. J is TRBJ2-5 and V is TRBV19; 7 nucleotides match TRBD1. With V trimmed by 2 bases and J by 3 bases, 6 bases remained unmatched. This CDR3 comprises 15 residues. Germline values: CDR1 LNHDA, CDR2 SQIVND (reference sequence). In DNA form, the CDR3 reads TGTGCCAGTAGTATATTAGGGGGCGCAGAAGAGACCCAGTACTTC. Protein: CASSILGGAEETQYF.

This clonotype came up once. The chain uses TRBV6-2 or TRBV6-3 and TRBJ2-6, with D uncertain. The germline V gene has CDR1 MNHEY and CDR2 SVGEGT. This CDR3 has 15 amino acids. Between the trimmed V and J ends, which lost 2 bases and 0 bases, there was a span of 5 bases. The CDR3 loop reads CASSYGNSGANVLTF. CDR3 nucleotide sequence: TGTGCCAGCAGTTACGGGAACTCTGGGGCCAACGTCCTGACTTTC.

The chain links TRBV3-1 to TRBJ2-1; weak D call: TRBD2 (7 bases). V was cut by 2 bases and J by 4 bases, with 18 bases left in between. The CDR3 is 17 residues long. Germline CDR1 and CDR2: LGHDT and YNNKEL (reference sequence). CDR3 amino acids: CASSQPRGASGYNEQFF. The CDR3 DNA follows: TGTGCCAGCAGCCAACCAAGGGGGGCTAGCGGTTACAATGAGCAGTTCTTC.

On this clonotype itself: At one end the junction does not follow the germline gene, possibly because of a read error. The chain has TRBV30 and TRBJ1-4; TRBD1 is a possible D gene (5 bases). Germline V gives CDR1 GTSNPN, CDR2 SVGIG (reference sequence). The CDR3 contains 13 residues. The CDR3 loop reads CAWSKGRTEKLFF. In DNA form, the CDR3 reads TGTGCCTGGAGTAAGGGGAGAACTGAAAAGCTGTTTTTT.

The chain joins TRBV6-1 to TRBJ1-2; TRBD1 might be the D (5 bases). V was trimmed by 2 bases and J by 8 bases, leaving 9 bases between them. The germline gives CDR1 MNHNS, CDR2 SASEGT. The CDR3 is 12 amino acids. CDR3 DNA sequence: TGTGCCAGCAGTGAATCAGGGCTCGGCTACACCTTC. Translated: CASSESGLGYTF.

The chain has TRBV4-2 and TRBJ1-1, with no clear D. V lost 4 bases to trimming and J lost 3 bases, with 12 bases between them. CDR1 and CDR2 (germline): LGHNA, YNFKEQ. The CDR3 consists of 14 residues. This CDR3 is CASSRDWSDTEAFF. In DNA, the CDR3 is TGTGCCAGCAGCCGAGACTGGTCAGACACTGAAGCTTTCTTT.

J is TRBJ1-1 and V is TRBV24-1; D possibly corresponds to TRBD1 (5 bases). The ends were cut back, 5 bases at V and 4 bases at J, with 10 bases in the middle. Germline loops: CDR1 KGHDR, CDR2 SFDVKD. CDR3 size: 13 residues. The CDR3 loop reads CATSGRGFTEAFF. CDR3 coding DNA: TGTGCCACCAGTGGACGGGGCTTCACTGAAGCTTTCTTT.

The count of this clonotype is one. V is TRBV10-3 and J is TRBJ2-7; weak D call: TRBD2 (5 bases). This CDR3 contains 15 residues. Germline values: CDR1 ENHRY, CDR2 SYGVKD. V gave up 2 bases and J gave up 0 bases, with 11 bases separating them. The CDR3 region is CAISEDYLASYEQYF. The CDR3 nucleotides are TGTGCCATCAGTGAGGACTATCTGGCCTCCTACGAGCAGTACTTC.

This clonotype has a single count. This chain joins TRBV30 and TRBJ2-5; TRBD2 matches at 8 bases. The CDR3 length is 14 residues. The trim removed 3 bases at V and 7 bases at J, leaving 10 bases unmatched. CDR1 is GTSNPN and CDR2 is SVGIG in the germline V gene (reference sequence). This CDR3 is CAWSDGAGEGTQYF. The DNA for the CDR3 is TGTGCCTGGAGCGACGGAGCGGGAGAGGGGACCCAGTACTTC.

CDR3 DNA: TGTGCCAACAGGGTGACTGGAAACACCATATATTTT. This translates into CANRVTGNTIYF. The chain links TRBV12-3 or TRBV12-4 to TRBJ1-3; D might be TRBD1 (6 bases). This CDR3 comprises 12 residues. V gave up 10 bases and J gave up 2 bases, with 9 bases separating them.